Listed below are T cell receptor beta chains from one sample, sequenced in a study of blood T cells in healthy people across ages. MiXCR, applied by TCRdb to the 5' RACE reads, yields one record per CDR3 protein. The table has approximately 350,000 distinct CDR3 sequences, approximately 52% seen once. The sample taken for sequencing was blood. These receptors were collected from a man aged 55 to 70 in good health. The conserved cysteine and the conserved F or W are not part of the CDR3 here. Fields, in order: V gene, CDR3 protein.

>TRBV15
ATGQLNTEAF
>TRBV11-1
ASSPLGVYNEQF
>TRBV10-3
AISESGQVSYEQY
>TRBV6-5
ASSYSRGKDTQY
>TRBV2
ASTGDRGWTQY
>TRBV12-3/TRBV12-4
ASGRTEGNSPLH
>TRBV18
ASSRGQDISYEQY
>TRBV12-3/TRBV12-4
ASSTTGSGNTIY
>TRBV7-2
ASSPGRAGRDTQY
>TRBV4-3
ASSQHLLAGEVGELF
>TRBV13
ASSYLPGRGAKNIQY
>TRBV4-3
ASSQAHYNPSGANVLT
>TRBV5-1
ASSGTSGSMEQY
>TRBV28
ASSLDGPDTQY
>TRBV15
ATSRDNRVSNEKLF
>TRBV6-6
ASSAGTGWDGYT
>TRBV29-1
SVERDRGGHT
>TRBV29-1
SVEGPSADNEQY
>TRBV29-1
SVPQGIYGYT
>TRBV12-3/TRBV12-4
ASGPHRNEQF
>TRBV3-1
ASTPGPVLNTEAF
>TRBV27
ASSSKADTQY
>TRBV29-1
SVQGVGYEQY
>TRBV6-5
ASSYGGCGTIGAGTQY
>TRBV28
ASSLVGGAGHIQY
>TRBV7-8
ASSLPLRQGPYNEQY
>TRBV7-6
ASSLRQGAKAEQF
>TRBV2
ASKRTTGYEQY
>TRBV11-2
ASSKTGLELAGGSDYEQY
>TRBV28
ASRQSSGANVLT
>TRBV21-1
ASSKGDEQY
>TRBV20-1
SASGPGWGAALDTQY
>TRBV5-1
ASSGASGSAYNEQY
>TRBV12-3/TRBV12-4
ASSAQSGVMQY
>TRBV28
ASSLGLTQY
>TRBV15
ATSRDVDSTDTQY
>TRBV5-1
ASSLTKPSYEQY
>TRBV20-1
SARTGGTQY
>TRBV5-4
ASSAGQIYGYT
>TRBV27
ASKYSSEQF
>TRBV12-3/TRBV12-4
ASSLIWTSGSLGGAYNEQF
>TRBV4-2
ASSHDRQGRKY
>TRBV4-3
ASSPQGPGASYNEQF
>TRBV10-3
AISGRVGLVNTEAF
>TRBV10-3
AISESSNEQF
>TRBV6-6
ASSWVGEGTDTQY
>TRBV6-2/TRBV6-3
ASSSARGRPSGETQY